One and the same sample provided the 11 T cell receptor beta chains below, sequenced in a study of glioma-infiltrating T cells. TCR alpha and beta CDR3 regions were amplified from RNA using iRepertoire nested multiplex PCR. TCRdb called the multiplex PCR reads again in MiXCR, with one record for every CDR3 protein. The repertoire includes about 140,000 distinct CDR3 sequences, roughly two fifths of them detected once, and about 18% sits in the top ten. The specimen was glioma tissue, nonneoplastic brain tissue, or PBMCs (not recorded which). These receptor sequences come from a human donor with low-grade glioma or glioblastoma, undergoing nonglioma brain surgery, or in good health (not recorded which).

This clonotype turned up a few times. CDR3 protein: CASSSGQYYEQYF. CDR3 in DNA: TGTGCCAGCAGTTCGGGACAGTACTACGAGCAGTACTTC. The chain has TRBV6-1 and TRBJ2-7, with 7 bases matching TRBD1. CDR1 and CDR2 from the germline V gene are MNHNS and SASEGT. This CDR3 has 13 residues. J was trimmed by 3 bases and V by 5 bases; bases with no gene match: 4.

The rearrangement joins TRBV6-2 or TRBV6-3 to TRBJ2-7; D is perhaps TRBD1 (6 bases). V lost 4 bases to trimming and J lost 3 bases, with 16 bases between them. The CDR3 is 15 amino acids. Germline CDR1 MNHEY, CDR2 SVGEGT. In nucleotides, the CDR3 is TGTGCCAGCAGTTTTCCACAGGGAACTAACTACGAGCAGTACTTC. It translates to CASSFPQGTNYEQYF.

The V gene is TRBV7-2, the J gene TRBJ2-7; 9 bases line up with TRBD2. The J segment lost 5 bases and the V segment lost 3 bases, leaving 5 bases of the junction unmatched. This CDR3 region has 14 residues. Germline CDR1 SGHTA, CDR2 FQGNSA. The CDR3 spells CASSFPGLADEQYF. The CDR3 coding sequence is TGTGCCAGCAGCTTCCCGGGACTAGCTGACGAGCAGTACTTC.

This chain joins TRBV28 and TRBJ2-7; TRBD1 might be the D (6 bases). Germline CDR1 is MDHEN and CDR2 is SYDVKM. CDR3 length: 13 residues. Trimming left V 8 bases short and J 1 base short, with 12 bases between. CDR3 protein: CASGNTGSYEQYF. The CDR3 nucleotides are TGTGCCAGCGGTAACACAGGGTCCTACGAGCAGTACTTC.

This clonotype was counted only a few times. The V and J genes are TRBV20-1 and TRBJ2-1; D ambiguous. Trimming cost V 4 bases and J 8 bases, with 12 bases left between them. The CDR3 length is 12 residues. CDR1 and CDR2 from the germline V gene are DFQATT and SNEGSKA (reference sequence). The CDR3 spells CSATPDLDEQFF. CDR3 in DNA: TGCAGTGCTACTCCCGACTTGGATGAGCAGTTCTTC.

In its sample, this clonotype was seen a few times. This rearrangement joins TRBV4-3 to TRBJ1-1; the D is unclear. V lost 1 base and J lost 1, with 7 bases in between. CDR3 length: 14 residues. The V gene's germline CDR1 is LGHNA and CDR2 YSLEER. CDR3 sequence (DNA): TGCGCCAGCAGCCAAGGACCGACGAACACTGAAGCTTTCTTT. Translated, it gives CASSQGPTNTEAFF.

The genes are TRBV4-1 and TRBJ1-1; D ambiguous. The V gene lost 4 bases and the J gene lost 0 bases, with 15 bases spanning the gap. This CDR3 is 16 amino acids long. Looked up from germline, CDR1 is MGHRA and CDR2 is YSYEKL. Here the CDR3 reads CASSPGLRTLNTEAFF. CDR3 sequence (DNA): TGCGCCAGCAGCCCTGGATTACGGACGCTGAACACTGAAGCTTTCTTT.

The chain recombines TRBV12-3 or TRBV12-4 with TRBJ1-2; 7 bases are a match to TRBD1. This CDR3 is 14 amino acids long. V lost 5 bases, J lost 8 bases, and 11 bases stayed unmatched. CDR3 sequence: CASSGETGRFGYTF. The CDR3 nucleotides read TGTGCCAGCAGTGGTGAGACAGGGAGATTCGGCTACACCTTC.

This clonotype was counted between two and nine times. The genes are TRBV6-1 and TRBJ1-1, with a tentative D call TRBD1 (6 bases). Germline V gene lookup returns CDR1 MNHNS and CDR2 SASEGT. This CDR3 contains 16 residues. The germline V and J ends were trimmed by 3 bases and 2 bases, with 16 bases remaining between them. CDR3 DNA: TGTGCCAGCAGTGATCCGGGAATGGACAGCAACACTGAAGCTTTCTTT. It yields the protein CASSDPGMDSNTEAFF.

The table lists this clonotype with a few counts. The V and J genes are TRBV28 and TRBJ2-7, with D uncertain. Trimming took 2 bases from V and 7 from J, leaving 9 bases between them. Germline-derived CDR1 and CDR2 are MDHEN and SYDVKM. The CDR3 extends over 12 amino acids. The CDR3 spells CASSLPRREQYF. In DNA, the CDR3 is TGTGCCAGCAGTTTACCGCGAAGGGAGCAGTACTTC. The whole variable domain, filled in from reference TRBV28 and TRBJ2-7, reads DVKVTQSSRYLVKRTGEKVFLECVQDMDHENMFWYRQDPGLGLRLIYFSYDVKMKEKGDIPEGYSVSREKKERFSLILESASTNQTSMYLCASSLPRREQYFGPGTRLTVT.

This clonotype was seen many times. The CDR3 loop reads CASSPPGLASDTQYF. CDR3 coding DNA: TGTGCCAGCAGTCCCCCGGGACTAGCATCTGATACGCAGTATTTT. This sequence joins TRBV6-1 and TRBJ2-3, with 9 bases fitting TRBD2. The germline CDR1 and CDR2 sequences are MNHNS and SASEGT. The CDR3 is 15 amino acids. With V trimmed by 5 bases and J by 6 bases, 9 bases remained unmatched.